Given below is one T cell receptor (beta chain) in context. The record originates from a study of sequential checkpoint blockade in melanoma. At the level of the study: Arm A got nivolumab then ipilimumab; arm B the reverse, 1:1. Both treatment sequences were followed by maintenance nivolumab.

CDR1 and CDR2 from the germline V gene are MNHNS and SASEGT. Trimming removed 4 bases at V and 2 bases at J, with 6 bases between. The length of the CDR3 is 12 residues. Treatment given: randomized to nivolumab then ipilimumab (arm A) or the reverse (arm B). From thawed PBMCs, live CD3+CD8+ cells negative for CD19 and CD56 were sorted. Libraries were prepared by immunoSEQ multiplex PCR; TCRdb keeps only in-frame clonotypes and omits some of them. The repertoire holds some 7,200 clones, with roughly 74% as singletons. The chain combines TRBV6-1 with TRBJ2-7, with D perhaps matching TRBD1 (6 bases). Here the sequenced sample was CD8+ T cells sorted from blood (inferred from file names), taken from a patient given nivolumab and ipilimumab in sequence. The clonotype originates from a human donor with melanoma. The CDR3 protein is CASSAGAYEQYF. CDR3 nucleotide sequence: TGTGCCAGCAGTGCAGGGGCCTACGAGCAGTACTTC.